This T cell receptor (beta chain) was captured by sequencing in a study of blood T cell repertoires in COVID-19. The CDR3 covers 17 residues. Looked up from germline, CDR1 is SGHTA and CDR2 is FQGNSA. V was pared by 1 base and J by 8 bases, with 10 bases of the junction left unmatched. Measured with immunoSEQ multiplex PCR; TCRdb has only the in-frame clones, and not every one. The table lists under 300,000 clones, about 80% of them singletons, with approximately 16% in the top ten. The sample comprised PBMCs or T cells enriched from blood (not recorded which). The sequence was collected from a man aged 40-49 years who had recovered from COVID-19. This rearrangement joins TRBV7-2 to TRBJ2-3; 12 nucleotides align to TRBD2. Here the CDR3 DNA reads TGTGCCAGCAGCTTAGGGCTAGCGGGGGGGCCTCAGGGTACGCAGTATTTT. It is translated as CASSLGLAGGPQGTQYF.